Presented here are 2 T cell receptor beta chains from one specimen sequenced in a study of blood T cell repertoires in COVID-19. Clones were sequenced by immunoSEQ multiplex PCR, and TCRdb holds only the in-frame ones, with some missing. The sample lists tens of thousands of clones, about 85% occurring once. Material: peripheral blood. These TCRs come from a human donor in a cohort sampled during active COVID-19.

The chain is built from TRBV6-2 or TRBV6-3 and TRBJ1-6; D might be TRBD1 (5 bases). V lost 4 bases, J lost 10 bases, and 14 bases lay in between. CDR1 is MNHEY, CDR2 SVGEGT, per germline. The CDR3 spans 14 residues. The CDR3 loop reads CASSSDSDESPLHF. The CDR3 region has the DNA TGTGCCAGCAGTTCTGACAGTGACGAATCACCCCTCCACTTT.

The chain combines TRBV4-3 with TRBJ2-1; 8 bases match TRBD1. The CDR3 loop spans 17 amino acids. The germline CDR1 and CDR2 sequences are LGHNA and YSLEER. Trimming at V came to 0 bases and at J to 5 bases, leaving 9 bases not matched to a gene. CDR3: CASSQDRAGGPNNEQFF. In nucleotides, the CDR3 is TGCGCCAGCAGCCAAGATCGGGCAGGGGGCCCCAACAATGAGCAGTTCTTC.